One TCR beta chain is described in this entry. Per germline, CDR1 SGDLS and CDR2 YYNGEE. The CDR3 runs 15 residues. Trimming pared 4 bases from V and 1 base from J, leaving 12 bases between. This record belongs to a study of blood T cell repertoires in COVID-19. Overall study context: Donors in the United States, Italy and Spain gave samples during acute or convalescent COVID-19. T cells, B-cell-depleted T cells, or PBMCs supplied cDNA or gDNA.

Per the authors' pipeline: The assay estimated nucleated cells by amplifying reference gene primers. Repertoires were generated with immunoSEQ multiplex PCR, while TCRdb's copy carries only in-frame clones and drops some. The DNA was the basis for D and trimming; V, J and clone size are from that table. The table has some 260,000 clones, 85% to 90% seen once. This chain joins TRBV9 and TRBJ1-5, with D possibly being TRBD1 (5 bases). The receptor was isolated from a woman aged 40-49 years who had recovered from COVID-19. The sample consisted of peripheral blood. For the CDR3, the DNA is TGTGCCAGCAGCCCCTGGGGGGGAAGCAATCAGCCCCAGCATTTT. Residues: CASSPWGGSNQPQHF.